What follows are 2 T cell receptor beta chains derived from one specimen sequenced in a study of molecular identifiers for immune sequencing clone quantification. A single record per CDR3 protein comes from TCRdb applying MiXCR to the PCR reads. The table lists around 300,000 distinct CDR3 sequences, about 23% of them singletons, with 0.7% to 0.95% in the top ten. Source material: naive CD8+ T cells from blood, with Jurkat cell RNA spiked in. Subset reported: FACS-sorted CD8+CD4-CCR7+CD45RA+ naive T cells. Source of these receptors: a human donor in good health. Some libraries in this study had Jurkat cell RNA spiked in.

The table lists this clonotype with a few counts. This chain joins TRBV19 and TRBJ2-3; 7 bases are shared with TRBD2. Germline CDR1 LNHDA, CDR2 SQIVND (reference sequence). The CDR3 totals 16 residues. V was pared by 2 bases and J by 2 bases, with 7 bases of the junction left unmatched. The CDR3 here is CASSIFPRLATDTQYF. In DNA, the CDR3 is TGTGCCAGTAGTATATTCCCAAGACTAGCCACAGATACGCAGTATTTT.

This clonotype was observed many times. CDR3 coding DNA: TGCAGCGTTGAATTAGGGATTGAAGCTTTCTTT. It translates to CSVELGIEAFF. The chain has TRBV29-1 and TRBJ1-1, with D unclear. This CDR3 comprises 11 residues. Germline assignment: CDR1 SQVTM and CDR2 ANQGSEA. V dropped 2 bases and J dropped 7 bases, with 8 bases sitting between them.